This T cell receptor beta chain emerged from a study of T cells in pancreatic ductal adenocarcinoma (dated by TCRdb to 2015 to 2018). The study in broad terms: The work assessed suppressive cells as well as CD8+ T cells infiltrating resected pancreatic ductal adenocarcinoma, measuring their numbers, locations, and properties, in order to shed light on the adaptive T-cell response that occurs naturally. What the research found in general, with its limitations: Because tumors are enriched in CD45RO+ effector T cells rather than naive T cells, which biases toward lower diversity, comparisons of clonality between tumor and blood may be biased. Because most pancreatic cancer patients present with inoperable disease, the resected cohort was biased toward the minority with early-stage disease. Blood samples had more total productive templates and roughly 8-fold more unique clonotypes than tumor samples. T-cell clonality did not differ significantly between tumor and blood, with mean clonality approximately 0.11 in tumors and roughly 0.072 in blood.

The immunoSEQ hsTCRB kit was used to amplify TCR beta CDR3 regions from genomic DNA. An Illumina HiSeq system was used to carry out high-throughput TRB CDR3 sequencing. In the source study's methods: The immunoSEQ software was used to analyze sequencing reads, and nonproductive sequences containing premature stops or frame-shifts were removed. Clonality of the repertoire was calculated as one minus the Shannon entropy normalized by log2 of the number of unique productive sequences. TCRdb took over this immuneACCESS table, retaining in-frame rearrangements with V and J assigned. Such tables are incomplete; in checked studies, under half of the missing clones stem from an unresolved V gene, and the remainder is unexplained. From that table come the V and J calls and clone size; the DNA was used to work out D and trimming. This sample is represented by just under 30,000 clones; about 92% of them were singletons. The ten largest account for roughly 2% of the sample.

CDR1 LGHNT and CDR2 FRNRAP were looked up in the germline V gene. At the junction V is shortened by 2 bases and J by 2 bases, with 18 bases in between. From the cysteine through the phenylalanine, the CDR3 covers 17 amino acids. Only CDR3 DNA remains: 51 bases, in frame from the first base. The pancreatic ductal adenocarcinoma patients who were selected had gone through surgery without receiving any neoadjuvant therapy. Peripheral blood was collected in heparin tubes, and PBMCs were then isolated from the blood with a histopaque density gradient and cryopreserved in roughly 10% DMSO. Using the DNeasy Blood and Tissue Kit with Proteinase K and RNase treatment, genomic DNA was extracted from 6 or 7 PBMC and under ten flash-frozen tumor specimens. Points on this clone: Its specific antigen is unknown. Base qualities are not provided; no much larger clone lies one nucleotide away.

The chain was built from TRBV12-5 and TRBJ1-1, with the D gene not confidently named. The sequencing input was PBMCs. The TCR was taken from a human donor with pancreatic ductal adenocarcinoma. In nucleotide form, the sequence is TGTGCTAGTGGTTTGTACGGGAGTGCTTCGAGAAACACTGAAGCTTTCTTT. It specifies CASGLYGSASRNTEAFF.